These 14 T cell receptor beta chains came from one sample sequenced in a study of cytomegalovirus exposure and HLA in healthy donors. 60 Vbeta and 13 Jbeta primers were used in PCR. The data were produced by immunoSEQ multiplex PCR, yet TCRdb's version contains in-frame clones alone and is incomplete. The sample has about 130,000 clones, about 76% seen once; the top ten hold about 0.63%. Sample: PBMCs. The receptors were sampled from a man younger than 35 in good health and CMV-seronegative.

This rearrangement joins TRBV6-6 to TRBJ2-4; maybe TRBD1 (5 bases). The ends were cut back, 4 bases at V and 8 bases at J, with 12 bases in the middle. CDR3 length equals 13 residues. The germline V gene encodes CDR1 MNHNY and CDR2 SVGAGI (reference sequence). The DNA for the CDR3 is TGTGCCAGCAGTTCCAGGGCCATGGACATTCAGTACTTC. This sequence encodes CASSSRAMDIQYF.

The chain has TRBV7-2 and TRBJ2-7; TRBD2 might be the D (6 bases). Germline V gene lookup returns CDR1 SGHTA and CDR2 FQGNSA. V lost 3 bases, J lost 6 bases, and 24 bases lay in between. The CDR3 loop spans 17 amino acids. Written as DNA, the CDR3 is TGTGCCAGCAGCTTGGCTGTCTGGGCGGGGAGTATGATCGAGCAGTACTTC. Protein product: CASSLAVWAGSMIEQYF.

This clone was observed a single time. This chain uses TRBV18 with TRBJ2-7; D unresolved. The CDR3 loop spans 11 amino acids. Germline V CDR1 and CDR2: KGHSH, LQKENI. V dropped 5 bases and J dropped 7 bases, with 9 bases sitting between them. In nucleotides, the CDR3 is TGTGCCAGCTCAGATACGGTTGAGCAGTACTTC. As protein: CASSDTVEQYF.

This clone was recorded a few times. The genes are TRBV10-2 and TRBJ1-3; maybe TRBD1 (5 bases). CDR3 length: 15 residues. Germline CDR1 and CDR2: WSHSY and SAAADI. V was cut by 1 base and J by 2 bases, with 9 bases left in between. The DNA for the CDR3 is TGCGCCAGCAGTGAGTATGTGACAGCTGGAAACACCATATATTTT. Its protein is CASSEYVTAGNTIYF.

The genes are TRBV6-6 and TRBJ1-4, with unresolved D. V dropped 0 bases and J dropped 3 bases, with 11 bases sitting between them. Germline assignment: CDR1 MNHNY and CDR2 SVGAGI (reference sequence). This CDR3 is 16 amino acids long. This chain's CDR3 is CASSYSSGSANEKLFF. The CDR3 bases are TGTGCCAGCAGTTACTCATCGGGGTCGGCTAATGAAAAACTGTTTTTT.

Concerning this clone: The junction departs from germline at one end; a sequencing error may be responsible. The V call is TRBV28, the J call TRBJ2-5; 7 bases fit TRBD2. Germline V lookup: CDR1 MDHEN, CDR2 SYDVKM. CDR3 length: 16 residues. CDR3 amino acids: CASSSRGAGYQGTQYF. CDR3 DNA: TGTGCCAGCAGTTCTCGTGGAGCGGGGTACCAAGGGACCCAGTACTTC.

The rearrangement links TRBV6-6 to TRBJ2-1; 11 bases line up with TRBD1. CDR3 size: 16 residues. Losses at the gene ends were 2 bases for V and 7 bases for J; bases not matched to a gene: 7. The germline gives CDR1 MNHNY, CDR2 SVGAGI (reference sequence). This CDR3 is CASSYQGQGALNEQFF. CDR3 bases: TGTGCCAGCAGTTACCAAGGACAGGGGGCACTAAATGAGCAGTTCTTC.

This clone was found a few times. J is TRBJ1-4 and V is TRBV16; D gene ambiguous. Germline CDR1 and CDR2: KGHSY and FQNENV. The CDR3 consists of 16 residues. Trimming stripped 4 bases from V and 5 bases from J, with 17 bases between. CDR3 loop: CASSPVWAVKNEKLFF. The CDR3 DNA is TGTGCCAGCAGCCCTGTGTGGGCAGTGAAAAATGAAAAACTGTTTTTT.

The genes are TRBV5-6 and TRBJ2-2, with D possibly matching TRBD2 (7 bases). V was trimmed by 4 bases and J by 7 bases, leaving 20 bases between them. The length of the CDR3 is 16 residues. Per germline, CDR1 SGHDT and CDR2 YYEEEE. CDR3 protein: CASSLGGQMKIGELFF. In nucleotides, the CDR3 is TGTGCCAGCAGCCTCGGGGGGCAGATGAAGATCGGGGAGCTGTTTTTT. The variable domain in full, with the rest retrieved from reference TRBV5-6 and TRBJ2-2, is DAGVTQSPTHLIKTRGQQVTLRCSPKSGHDTVSWYQQALGQGPQFIFQYYEEEERQRGNFPDRFSGHQFPNYSSELNVNALLLGDSALYLCASSLGGQMKIGELFFGEGSRLTVL.

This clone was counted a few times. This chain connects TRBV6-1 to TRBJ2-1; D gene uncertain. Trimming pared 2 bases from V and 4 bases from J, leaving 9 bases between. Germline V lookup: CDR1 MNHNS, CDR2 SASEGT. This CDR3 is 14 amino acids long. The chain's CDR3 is CASSEYLSYNEQFF. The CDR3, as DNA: TGTGCCAGCAGTGAATACCTTAGTTACAATGAGCAGTTCTTC.

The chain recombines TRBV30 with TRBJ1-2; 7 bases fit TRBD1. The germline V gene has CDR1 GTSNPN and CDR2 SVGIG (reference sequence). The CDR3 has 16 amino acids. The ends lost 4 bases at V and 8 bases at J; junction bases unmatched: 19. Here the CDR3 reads CAWTSRRGRRGDGYTF. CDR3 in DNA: TGTGCCTGGACTAGCCGAAGGGGGCGCAGGGGTGACGGCTACACCTTC. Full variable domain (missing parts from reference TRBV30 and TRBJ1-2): SQTIHQWPATLVQPVGSPLSLECTVEGTSNPNLYWYRQAAGRGLQLLFYSVGIGQISSEVPQNLSASRPQDRQFILSSKKLLLSDSGFYLCAWTSRRGRRGDGYTFGSGTRLTVV.

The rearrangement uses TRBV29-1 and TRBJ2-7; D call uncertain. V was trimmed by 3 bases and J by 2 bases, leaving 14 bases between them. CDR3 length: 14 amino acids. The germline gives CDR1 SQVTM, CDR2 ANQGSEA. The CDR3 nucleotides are TGCAGCGTTGAGTCGGCTGGGCAAACCTACGAGCAGTACTTC. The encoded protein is CSVESAGQTYEQYF.

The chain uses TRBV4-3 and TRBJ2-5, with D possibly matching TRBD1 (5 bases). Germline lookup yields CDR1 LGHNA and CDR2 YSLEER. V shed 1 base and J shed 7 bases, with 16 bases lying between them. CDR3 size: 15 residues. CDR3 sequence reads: CASSQGEGAKRTQYF. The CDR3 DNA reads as TGCGCCAGCAGCCAAGGGGAAGGGGCGAAAAGGACCCAGTACTTC.

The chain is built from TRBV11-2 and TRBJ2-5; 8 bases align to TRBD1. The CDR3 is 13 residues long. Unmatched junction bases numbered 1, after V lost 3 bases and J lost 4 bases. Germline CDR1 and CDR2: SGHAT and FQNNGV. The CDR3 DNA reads TGTGCCAGCAGCTTTGACAGGGGAGAGACCCAGTACTTC. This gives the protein CASSFDRGETQYF.